Below are 6 T cell receptor beta chains sequenced from a single sample in a study of cytomegalovirus exposure and HLA in healthy donors. Amplification used 60 Vbeta primers and 13 Jbeta primers. Generated by immunoSEQ multiplex PCR, the TCRdb table keeps only in-frame clones and is missing some. The sample shows over 100,000 clones, over 60% of them seen only once. Sequenced sample: PBMCs. Receptors originate from a male donor in good health and CMV-seropositive.

The chain is built from TRBV5-1 and TRBJ2-5, with D possibly TRBD2 on 7 matching bases. The CDR3 has 14 residues. Trimming stripped 4 bases from V and 2 bases from J, with 12 bases between. In germline, CDR1 is SGHRS, CDR2 YFSETQ. The CDR3 DNA sequence: TGCGCCAGCAGCGCAGGGGACTATCAAGAGACCCAGTACTTC. This encodes CASSAGDYQETQYF.

This sequence joins TRBV14 and TRBJ2-7; TRBD2 matches 12 bases. V shed 4 bases, J shed 4 bases, and the junction held 2 bases outside the gene matches. This CDR3 contains 14 residues. In germline, CDR1 is SGHDN, CDR2 FVKESK. The chain's CDR3 is CASSRLAGEYEQYF. In DNA form, the CDR3 reads TGTGCCAGCAGCCGACTAGCGGGAGAATACGAGCAGTACTTC.

The chain joins TRBV4-3 to TRBJ2-7; TRBD1 matches 8 bases. The CDR3 has 15 amino acids. V shed 0 bases, J shed 2 bases, and the junction held 3 bases outside the gene matches. From germline, CDR1 is LGHNA and CDR2 YSLEER. CDR3 coding DNA: TGCGCCAGCAGCCAAGATAACAGGGGGGCCTACGAGCAGTACTTC. Encoded protein: CASSQDNRGAYEQYF.

J is TRBJ1-1 and V is TRBV16, with 11 nucleotides matching TRBD1. CDR3 length: 16 amino acids. The V gene end was trimmed by 1 base and the J gene end by 7 bases; junction bases not matched to a gene: 8. The germline V gene encodes CDR1 KGHSY and CDR2 FQNENV. The CDR3 reads CASSQYGTGGLGEAFF. Written as DNA, the CDR3 is TGTGCCAGCAGCCAATATGGGACAGGGGGACTTGGTGAAGCTTTCTTT.

This chain connects TRBV9 to TRBJ2-1; TRBD2 matches at 11 bases. This CDR3 contains 18 residues. Germline V gene sequence: CDR1 SGDLS, CDR2 YYNGEE. The junction had 16 bases not matched to a gene; V was cut back by 4 bases and J by 7 bases. The CDR3 DNA reads TGTGCCAGCAGCCCCCCCCTAAACGTAGCGGGAGGGCCGAATGAGCAGTTCTTC. Residues: CASSPPLNVAGGPNEQFF.

A word on this clone: Mismatch with germline at one junction end may stem from a read error. The chain employs TRBV7-9 and TRBJ2-1; 8 positions agree with TRBD1. Germline CDR1 reads SEHNR; CDR2 reads FQNEAQ (reference sequence). The length of the CDR3 is 15 residues. Here the CDR3 reads CASSFWTGNRDEQFF. Here the CDR3 DNA reads TGTGCCAGTAGCTTCTGGACAGGGAATAGGGATGAGCAGTTCTTC.